Shown below are 22 T cell receptor beta chains from a single sample sequenced in a study of T cell responses to AZD1222 COVID-19 vaccine (TCRdb year 2021). Library creation used the immunoSEQ multiplex PCR assay. TCRdb provides this immuneACCESS table in a form limited to in-frame rearrangements. Some clones are lacking; in checked studies, under half of them reflect an unresolved V gene, and why the rest are absent is not known. This sample comprises about 110,000 clones, about 94% of them detected only once. The ten largest clones take up 2.9% of the sample. The intended sense of this specimen's time point label: about 28 days (+/-7) after the second vaccine dose. Sample: peripheral blood, taken 28 days after the second AZD1222 dose. The receptor set was obtained from an adult who received the AZD1222 COVID-19 vaccine.

The V and J genes are TRBV19 and TRBJ1-5, with D possibly matching TRBD1 (6 bases). The CDR3 spans 16 residues. Germline V CDR1 and CDR2: LNHDA, SQIVND (reference sequence). V lost 3 bases and J lost 2, with 14 bases in between. CDR3 nucleotide sequence: TGTGCCAGTAGTATCTGGGCCAGGGGAGGCAATCAGCCCCAGCATTTT. Its protein is CASSIWARGGNQPQHF.

The chain couples TRBV4-1 to TRBJ1-2; D ambiguous. Germline CDR1 and CDR2: MGHRA and YSYEKL. V lost 1 base, J lost 3 bases, and 9 bases lay in between. There are 14 residues in the CDR3. The CDR3 loop reads CASSQVGGYYGYTF. The CDR3 DNA sequence: TGCGCCAGCAGCCAAGTGGGAGGTTACTATGGCTACACCTTC.

CDR3 sequence reads: CASSIGSEGYTF. The CDR3 DNA is TGTGCCAGTAGTATAGGGTCGGAGGGCTACACCTTC. The V gene is TRBV19, the J gene TRBJ1-2; no firm D call. With 1 base removed from V and 8 bases from J, the gap between germline ends came to 8 bases. The CDR3 has 12 amino acids. Germline V gene sequence: CDR1 LNHDA, CDR2 SQIVND (reference sequence).

The chain recombines TRBV14 with TRBJ2-3; D not resolved. Germline V gives CDR1 SGHDN, CDR2 FVKESK. This CDR3 contains 14 residues. Deletions cut 4 bases from V and 3 bases from J, with 11 bases between. CDR3 region: CASSPPRATDTQYF. The CDR3 nucleotides read TGTGCCAGCAGCCCGCCCCGGGCGACAGATACGCAGTATTTT.

J is TRBJ2-7 and V is TRBV7-8; TRBD2 matches at 10 bases. The J segment lost 1 base and the V segment lost 2 bases, leaving 2 bases of the junction unmatched. This CDR3 has 15 amino acids. In germline, CDR1 is SGHVS, CDR2 FQNEAQ. The CDR3 region is CASSLTLAGSYEQYF. The CDR3 DNA follows: TGTGCCAGCAGCTTAACACTAGCGGGGTCCTACGAGCAGTACTTC. Variable domain in full (rest from reference TRBV7-8 and TRBJ2-7): GAGVSQSPRYKVAKRGQDVALRCDPISGHVSLFWYQQALGQGPEFLTYFQNEAQLDKSGLPSDRFFAERPEGSVSTLKIQRTQQEDSAVYLCASSLTLAGSYEQYFGPGTRLTVT.

The chain recombines TRBV2 with TRBJ2-1; 11 bases are a match to TRBD2. The CDR3 has 15 residues. Looked up from germline, CDR1 is SNHLY and CDR2 is FYNNEI. J gave up 6 bases and V 8 bases, and 9 bases lay outside the gene matches. In DNA, the CDR3 is TGTGCCAGCCCAAAATCTAGCGGGAGGAGCAATGAGCAGTTCTTC. It encodes CASPKSSGRSNEQFF.

This clone occurred once. The CDR3 DNA is TGCGCCAGCAGCTCGCAACCGGGACTAGGCGACGGGGAGCTGTTTTTT. It translates to CASSSQPGLGDGELFF. The gene calls are TRBV5-1 and TRBJ2-2; 8 bases line up with TRBD2. CDR1 and CDR2 (germline): SGHRS, YFSETQ. There are 16 residues in the CDR3. The V segment lost 3 bases and the J segment 7 bases; nucleotides outside the gene matches: 11. The variable domain in full, completed from reference TRBV5-1 and TRBJ2-2, reads KAGVTQTPRYLIKTRGQQVTLSCSPISGHRSVSWYQQTPGQGLQFLFEYFSETQRNKGNFPGRFSGRQFSNSRSEMNVSTLELGDSALYLCASSSQPGLGDGELFFGEGSRLTVL.

The rearrangement uses TRBV6-5 and TRBJ2-1; possible D gene TRBD2, 5 bases. Germline values: CDR1 MNHEY, CDR2 SVGAGI. CDR3 length equals 16 residues. V was shortened by 0 bases and J by 9 bases, with 18 bases between the two germline ends. CDR3 in amino acids: CASSYSIGVPFSEQFF. In DNA form, the CDR3 reads TGTGCCAGCAGTTACTCTATCGGGGTCCCCTTCAGTGAGCAGTTCTTC.

This chain links TRBV7-6 with TRBJ1-3, with a tentative D call TRBD1 (6 bases). V was clipped by 7 bases and J by 0 bases, with 16 bases between them. Germline CDR1 reads SGHVS; CDR2 reads FNYEAQ. The CDR3 runs 16 residues. CDR3 amino acids: CASTRGAGLSGNTIYF. DNA for the CDR3: TGTGCCAGCACCCGGGGGGCCGGCCTCTCTGGAAACACCATATATTTT.

As DNA, the CDR3 is TGTGCCACCAGTGATGGGGGACAGGGGTACAATGAGCAGTTCTTC. Translating it yields CATSDGGQGYNEQFF. The chain uses TRBV24-1 and TRBJ2-1, with TRBD1 matching over 10 bases. The germline V gene has CDR1 KGHDR and CDR2 SFDVKD. With V trimmed by 3 bases and J by 4 bases, 2 bases remained unmatched. The CDR3 extends over 15 amino acids.

The J gene is TRBJ2-3, the V gene TRBV6-5, with a weak D call TRBD1 (5 bases). In germline, CDR1 is MNHEY, CDR2 SVGAGI. The CDR3 extends over 14 amino acids. V lost 2 bases and J 3 bases, leaving 9 bases between the germline ends. The CDR3 here is CASSYRGVTDTQYF. CDR3 in DNA: TGTGCCAGCAGTTACAGGGGTGTAACAGATACGCAGTATTTT.

The J gene is TRBJ2-1, the V gene TRBV27; 11 nucleotides agree with TRBD1. The trim removed 4 bases at V and 6 bases at J, leaving 11 bases unmatched. Germline-derived CDR1 and CDR2 are MNHEY and SMNVEV (reference sequence). This CDR3 has 17 residues. The CDR3 sequence: CASSYLTGQGEGNEQFF. In nucleotides, the CDR3 is TGTGCCAGCAGTTACCTGACGGGACAGGGGGAGGGCAATGAGCAGTTCTTC.

This clone was found once. V and J are TRBV7-9 and TRBJ2-2; D might be TRBD2 (5 bases). The CDR3 runs to 13 residues. Trimming took off 5 bases at V and 4 bases at J, with 8 bases between the two ends. Germline V CDR1 and CDR2: SEHNR, FQNEAQ (reference sequence). This CDR3 is CASSLTSTGELFF. In DNA, the CDR3 is TGTGCCAGCAGCCTCACTAGCACCGGGGAGCTGTTTTTT. Full variable domain (rest looked up from reference TRBV7-9 and TRBJ2-2): DTGVSQNPRHKITKRGQNVTFRCDPISEHNRLYWYRQTLGQGPEFLTYFQNEAQLEKSRLLSDRFSAERPKGSFSTLEIQRTEQGDSAMYLCASSLTSTGELFFGEGSRLTVL.

This chain links TRBV5-4 with TRBJ2-2; no definite D call. Germline assignment: CDR1 SGHNT and CDR2 YYREEE (reference sequence). This CDR3 contains 12 residues. The germline V and J ends were trimmed by 4 bases and 6 bases, with 7 bases remaining between them. The CDR3 nucleotides are TGTGCCAGCAGCCCCATCCCCGGGGAGCTGTTTTTT. It translates to CASSPIPGELFF. Drawing the rest from reference TRBV5-4 and TRBJ2-2, the complete variable domain is ETGVTQSPTHLIKTRGQQVTLRCSSQSGHNTVSWYQQALGQGPQFIFQYYREEENGRGNFPPRFSGLQFPNYSSELNVNALELDDSALYLCASSPIPGELFFGEGSRLTVL.

V and J are TRBV6-1 and TRBJ2-3; 8 bases match TRBD2. CDR3 length: 15 residues. V was pared by 3 bases and J by 0 bases, with 2 bases of the junction left unmatched. From germline, CDR1 is MNHNS and CDR2 SASEGT. In DNA, the CDR3 is TGTGCCAGCAGTGATAGCGGGACTAGCACAGATACGCAGTATTTT. This encodes CASSDSGTSTDTQYF.

The chain combines TRBV6-8 with TRBJ1-1; the D is unclear. V was cut by 5 bases and J by 4 bases, with 11 bases left in between. CDR3 length: 13 amino acids. Germline loops: CDR1 MNHGY, CDR2 SAAAGT. CDR3 residues: CASSPGGLTEAFF. CDR3 sequence (DNA): TGTGCCAGCAGTCCTGGAGGTCTCACTGAAGCTTTCTTT.

The rearrangement uses TRBV3-1 (or the pseudogene TRBV3-2) and TRBJ2-5, with TRBD2 as a possible D gene (6 bases). Trimming cost V 0 bases and J 5 bases, with 16 bases left between them. The CDR3 covers 16 residues. CDR1 is LGHDT and CDR2 is YNNKEL in the germline V gene (reference sequence). The CDR3 bases are TGTGCCAGCAGCCAAGAAGGTGGGGGGTATTGGGAGACCCAGTACTTC. This gives the protein CASSQEGGGYWETQYF.

The rearrangement links TRBV25-1 to TRBJ1-2; D is uncertain. Trimming removed 3 bases from V and 4 bases from J, with 6 bases in between. The CDR3 totals 12 residues. The V gene's germline CDR1 is MGHDK and CDR2 SYGVNS. The CDR3 DNA reads TGTGCCAGCAGTGAGGTCAGCTATGGCTACACCTTC. Amino acid sequence: CASSEVSYGYTF.

The V gene is TRBV27, the J gene TRBJ2-2; weak D call: TRBD1 (5 bases). Looked up from germline, CDR1 is MNHEY and CDR2 is SMNVEV (reference sequence). The V gene lost 1 base and the J gene lost 7 bases, with 16 bases spanning the gap. The CDR3 totals 16 residues. The CDR3 loop is CASSLLGVTTIGELFF. The DNA for the CDR3 is TGTGCCAGCAGTTTATTAGGGGTAACGACCATCGGGGAGCTGTTTTTT.

This CDR3 reads CAISESSQILNEKLFF. The CDR3 DNA reads as TGTGCCATCAGTGAGTCGAGTCAGATCTTAAATGAAAAACTGTTTTTT. This rearrangement joins TRBV10-3 to TRBJ1-4; D unclear. Trimming pared 0 bases from V and 5 bases from J, leaving 13 bases between. Germline V gene sequence: CDR1 ENHRY, CDR2 SYGVKD. The CDR3 covers 16 residues.

The V call is TRBV12-3 or TRBV12-4, the J call TRBJ2-2; D remains ambiguous. V lost 5 bases and J 6 bases, leaving 7 bases between the germline ends. This CDR3 is 12 amino acids long. The CDR3 nucleotides read TGTGCCAGCAGTACCTCCGCCGGGGAGCTGTTTTTT. Translating gives CASSTSAGELFF.

The rearrangement links TRBV7-8 to TRBJ2-5; perhaps TRBD1 as D (5 bases). In germline, CDR1 is SGHVS, CDR2 FQNEAQ. The CDR3 consists of 14 residues. The V end lost 7 bases, the J end lost 2 bases, and 14 bases lay between the germline ends. In nucleotides, the CDR3 is TGTGCCAGCACCCAGGGCCGAGAGCAAGAGACCCAGTACTTC. It codes for CASTQGREQETQYF. Using reference TRBV7-8 and TRBJ2-5 for the parts outside the CDR3, the full variable domain is GAGVSQSPRYKVAKRGQDVALRCDPISGHVSLFWYQQALGQGPEFLTYFQNEAQLDKSGLPSDRFFAERPEGSVSTLKIQRTQQEDSAVYLCASTQGREQETQYFGPGTRLLVL.